The 16 T cell receptor beta chains presented below share a single source sample, sequenced in a study of T cells in Graves' hyperthyroidism and ophthalmopathy. RNA transcripts served as the template for amplifying TCR beta CDR3 regions. HTBI primers were employed in a first-round RT-PCR of the TCR CDR3. Via MiXCR, TCRdb re-called the multiplex PCR reads, giving one row per CDR3 protein. This table holds 300,000 to 450,000 distinct CDR3 sequences, about 15% found once. The sequencing sample was made of blood. The receptors were gathered from a woman between 55 and 75 years old with Graves' hyperthyroidism.

This clonotype was detected only a few times. The CDR3 DNA is TGTGCCAGCAGCGGCTTGGGGCGGTTATTGGCAGGGAACACTGAAGCTTTCTTT. The encoded protein is CASSGLGRLLAGNTEAFF. V gene TRBV7-9 combines with J gene TRBJ1-1, with a possible D match to TRBD1 (5 bases). Germline loops: CDR1 SEHNR, CDR2 FQNEAQ (reference sequence). Trimming took off 5 bases at V and 1 base at J, with 23 bases between the two ends. CDR3 length: 18 residues.

This clonotype appeared a few times. The rearrangement joins TRBV30 to TRBJ2-5; 7 bases are shared with TRBD1. Germline V gene data show CDR1 as GTSNPN and CDR2 as SVGIG (reference sequence). Germline trimming cut 1 base from V and 4 bases from J; bases unmatched to any gene: 3. The CDR3 totals 13 residues. The CDR3 DNA reads as TGTGCCTGGAGTGGTTACAGGGGAGAGACCCAGTACTTC. Its translation: CAWSGYRGETQYF.

This chain connects TRBV12-3 or TRBV12-4 to TRBJ1-1; 9 nucleotides match TRBD1. The V gene end was trimmed by 5 bases and the J gene end by 4 bases; junction bases not matched to a gene: 5. The CDR3 loop spans 14 amino acids. The CDR3 loop is CASSDDRGFTEAFF. The DNA for the CDR3 is TGTGCCAGCAGTGATGACAGGGGGTTCACTGAAGCTTTCTTT.

This clonotype was seen ten or more times. The gene calls are TRBV7-9 and TRBJ2-7; D gene ambiguous. CDR1 is SEHNR, CDR2 FQNEAQ, per germline (reference sequence). The length of the CDR3 is 14 residues. The V end lost 0 bases, the J end lost 2 bases, and 8 bases lay between the germline ends. CDR3 amino acids: CASSLADGTYEQYF. The CDR3 DNA reads as TGTGCCAGCAGCTTAGCGGACGGAACCTACGAGCAGTACTTC.

This clonotype was found many times. V and J are TRBV20-1 and TRBJ1-2; no firm D call. V lost 5 bases and J 2 bases, leaving 15 bases between the germline ends. The CDR3 sequence is 14 residues long. From germline, CDR1 is DFQATT and CDR2 SNEGSKA (reference sequence). CDR3 nucleotides: TGCAGTGCTCCGGACGGGCAAAGGAACTATGGCTACACCTTC. It codes for CSAPDGQRNYGYTF.

The chain uses TRBV5-1 and TRBJ2-5; a possible D gene is TRBD1 (6 bases). Germline lookup yields CDR1 SGHRS and CDR2 YFSETQ. Trimming left V 5 bases short and J 6 bases short, with 11 bases between. This CDR3 comprises 12 residues. The CDR3 sequence is CASSSRGKTQYF. The DNA of the CDR3 is TGCGCCAGCAGTTCAAGGGGGAAGACCCAGTACTTC.

About this clonotype: A read error may account for a junction end that differs from germline. This chain joins TRBV28 and TRBJ1-5; 7 nucleotides line up with TRBD1. Germline-derived CDR1 and CDR2 are MDHEN and SYDVKM. The CDR3 is 17 residues long. CDR3 DNA sequence: TGTGCCACCAGTTCGGGACAGAATTCTTTTAGCAATCAGCCCCAGCATTTT. Its protein is CATSSGQNSFSNQPQHF.

The V call is TRBV9, the J call TRBJ2-7; D gene unclear. The germline V and J ends were trimmed by 5 bases and 0 bases, with 9 bases remaining between them. The germline CDR1 and CDR2 sequences are SGDLS and YYNGEE. This CDR3 has 13 residues. The DNA for the CDR3 is TGTGCCAGCAGGGCAGATGACTCCTACGAGCAGTACTTC. It specifies CASRADDSYEQYF.

This clonotype was seen repeatedly, ten times or more. The gene calls are TRBV2 and TRBJ2-3; TRBD1 is a possible D gene (6 bases). CDR1 and CDR2 (germline): SNHLY, FYNNEI. The length of the CDR3 is 15 residues. Trimming pared 8 bases from V and 0 bases from J, leaving 15 bases between. The CDR3 loop reads CASAKDSPSTDTQYF. The CDR3 DNA is TGTGCCAGCGCCAAGGACAGCCCTAGCACAGATACGCAGTATTTT.

This clonotype was seen repeatedly, ten times or more. The chain is built from TRBV5-5 and TRBJ2-3; TRBD1 agrees at 7 bases. The CDR3 has 13 amino acids. V was pared by 5 bases and J by 3 bases, with 3 bases of the junction left unmatched. Germline CDR1 and CDR2: SGHKS and YYEKEE (reference sequence). The DNA for the CDR3 is TGTGCCAGCAGAACGGACAGGACAGATACGCAGTATTTT. Its translation: CASRTDRTDTQYF.

There are many counts of this clonotype. The rearrangement joins TRBV2 to TRBJ1-1, with a tentative D call TRBD1 (5 bases). The CDR3 loop spans 14 amino acids. V was shortened by 6 bases and J by 0 bases, with 11 bases between the two germline ends. Germline V lookup: CDR1 SNHLY, CDR2 FYNNEI. CDR3 DNA sequence: TGTGCCAGCAGAAGTAACAGGTTGAACACTGAAGCTTTCTTT. Protein sequence: CASRSNRLNTEAFF.

This clonotype was counted many times. The chain employs TRBV20-1 and TRBJ2-2, with D maybe TRBD2 (6 bases). Germline V gives CDR1 DFQATT, CDR2 SNEGSKA (reference sequence). The CDR3 extends over 15 amino acids. With 3 bases removed from V and 0 bases from J, the gap between germline ends came to 11 bases. CDR3 loop: CSASVRGTNTGELFF. CDR3 sequence (DNA): TGCAGTGCTAGTGTGCGGGGCACGAACACCGGGGAGCTGTTTTTT.

Comment on this clonotype: This could be a read error, since a much larger clone is one nucleotide away. Given the absence of the conserved phenylalanine or tryptophan at the CDR3 end, a read error is likely. The CDR3 is CASRRQGGGELFL. The CDR3 bases are TGTGCCAGCAGACGACAGGGGGGCGGGGAGCTGTTTCTT. The V and J genes are TRBV3-1 and TRBJ2-2, with TRBD1 identical over 9 bases. From germline, CDR1 is LGHDT and CDR2 YNNKEL (reference sequence). CDR3 length: 13 residues. With V trimmed by 6 bases and J by 7 bases, 3 bases remained unmatched.

This clonotype was detected ten times or more. V gene TRBV18 combines with J gene TRBJ2-7, with TRBD1 as a possible D gene (6 bases). The CDR3 consists of 15 residues. Germline CDR1 and CDR2: KGHSH and LQKENI. V was cut by 4 bases and J by 4 bases, with 17 bases left in between. CDR3 nucleotide sequence: TGTGCCAGCTCACATGGGACACCTCATAAGTACGAGCAGTACTTC. Its translation: CASSHGTPHKYEQYF.

This clonotype has ten or more counts. The chain is built from TRBV10-3 and TRBJ1-4; 12 bases are shared with TRBD1. Germline-derived CDR1 and CDR2 are ENHRY and SYGVKD. J lost 8 bases, V lost 4 bases, and 5 bases had no gene match. This CDR3 has 15 amino acids. CDR3 in amino acids: CAISASGTGGEKLFF. The CDR3 DNA follows: TGTGCCATCAGTGCTTCCGGGACAGGGGGCGAAAAACTGTTTTTT.

This clonotype was counted ten times or more. The J gene is TRBJ2-1, the V gene TRBV5-1; 10 positions agree with TRBD2. The ends lost 1 base at V and 10 bases at J; junction bases unmatched: 11. This CDR3 comprises 16 residues. Germline V gene sequence: CDR1 SGHRS, CDR2 YFSETQ. The CDR3 loop is CASSLQSSGRGMEQFF. CDR3 nucleotide sequence: TGCGCCAGCAGCTTGCAATCCAGCGGGAGGGGCATGGAGCAGTTCTTC.